The 30 T cell receptor beta chains below come from one sample, sequenced in a study of blood T cell repertoires in COVID-19. Sequenced by immunoSEQ multiplex PCR; TCRdb stores in-frame clones only, minus some. In the table there are about 35,000 clones, roughly four fifths of which are singletons. Input material: peripheral blood. Source of these receptors: a man between 50 and 59 years old with acute or convalescent COVID-19.

J is TRBJ1-3 and V is TRBV29-1; TRBD1 might be the D (5 bases). Germline V gene data show CDR1 as SQVTM and CDR2 as ANQGSEA. The CDR3 sequence is 13 residues long. Trimming took off 4 bases at V and 0 bases at J, with 7 bases between the two ends. The CDR3 bases are TGCAGCGTTGCGGACAACTCTGGAAACACCATATATTTT. Its protein product is CSVADNSGNTIYF.

The chain couples TRBV19 to TRBJ2-1; 10 bases map to TRBD2. There are 16 residues in the CDR3. After removal of 2 bases from V and 2 bases from J, the junction contained 3 bases not matched to a gene. In germline, CDR1 is LNHDA, CDR2 SQIVND (reference sequence). The CDR3 sequence: CASSIKLAGTYNEQFF. The CDR3 nucleotides read TGTGCCAGTAGTATAAAACTAGCGGGGACCTACAATGAGCAGTTCTTC.

The chain combines TRBV27 with TRBJ2-7; maybe TRBD1 (6 bases). From germline, CDR1 is MNHEY and CDR2 SMNVEV (reference sequence). The CDR3 contains 12 residues. V lost 8 bases and J lost 0, with 8 bases in between. In nucleotides, the CDR3 is TGTGCCAGCGCGGACAGCTCCTACGAGCAGTACTTC. It translates to CASADSSYEQYF.

A single count supports this clone. The chain couples TRBV6-1 to TRBJ2-1, with D hard to call. The CDR3 runs to 13 residues. The germline gives CDR1 MNHNS, CDR2 SASEGT. V was pared by 2 bases and J by 4 bases, with 6 bases between. The CDR3: CASSEPFYNEQFF. CDR3 in DNA: TGTGCCAGCAGTGAACCCTTTTACAATGAGCAGTTCTTC.

The chain is built from TRBV3-1 (or the pseudogene TRBV3-2) and TRBJ2-3, with TRBD2 identical over 8 bases. The CDR3 loop spans 15 amino acids. The V segment lost 3 bases and the J segment 8 bases; nucleotides outside the gene matches: 10. The germline gives CDR1 LGHDT, CDR2 YNNKEL (reference sequence). DNA for the CDR3: TGTGCCAGCAGCCAGGACCCGGGACTAGATACTACGCAGTATTTT. It specifies CASSQDPGLDTTQYF.

The chain links TRBV4-1 to TRBJ2-7, with 11 bases fitting TRBD2. J lost 4 bases, V lost 3 bases, and 5 bases had no gene match. This CDR3 is 15 amino acids long. CDR1 is MGHRA and CDR2 is YSYEKL in the germline V gene. The CDR3 DNA reads TGCGCCAGCAGCCAGTCGGGACTAGCGGATTACGAGCAGTACTTC. Its protein is CASSQSGLADYEQYF.

The chain combines TRBV4-1 with TRBJ2-5; 7 bases agree with TRBD1. V was clipped by 0 bases and J by 9 bases; unmatched bases: 4. The CDR3 has 13 amino acids. Germline CDR1 MGHRA, CDR2 YSYEKL. The CDR3: CASSQEFRGSQYF. For the CDR3, the DNA is TGCGCCAGCAGCCAAGAATTCAGGGGGTCCCAGTACTTC.

The CDR3 region has the DNA TGTGCCAGCAGACTTGGACAGGGCAGCAATCAGCCCCAGCATTTT. Encoded protein: CASRLGQGSNQPQHF. The genes are TRBV28 and TRBJ1-5; TRBD1 agrees at 8 bases. V shed 6 bases and J 1 base; nucleotides not matched to a gene: 5. There are 15 residues in the CDR3. Looked up from germline, CDR1 is MDHEN and CDR2 is SYDVKM.

The chain recombines TRBV7-8 with TRBJ1-1; 7 bases align to TRBD1. The J segment lost 7 bases and the V segment lost 5 bases, leaving 22 bases of the junction unmatched. CDR3 length equals 18 residues. CDR1 SGHVS and CDR2 FQNEAQ come from the germline V gene. CDR3 loop: CASSLFGKRRDSRIEAFF. DNA of the CDR3: TGTGCCAGCAGCCTATTTGGAAAACGACGGGACAGCCGAATTGAAGCTTTCTTT.

The chain uses TRBV19 and TRBJ2-7, with a tentative D call TRBD2 (6 bases). Trimming removed 4 bases at V and 5 bases at J, with 6 bases between. From germline, CDR1 is LNHDA and CDR2 SQIVND (reference sequence). The CDR3 is 11 amino acids. CDR3 sequence reads: CASSSGDEQYF. The CDR3 DNA follows: TGTGCCAGTAGTAGCGGGGACGAGCAGTACTTC.

The chain recombines TRBV5-4 with TRBJ2-2; TRBD1 matches at 12 bases. The CDR3 sequence is 16 residues long. Germline loops: CDR1 SGHNT, CDR2 YYREEE (reference sequence). The V gene end was trimmed by 3 bases and the J gene end by 7 bases; junction bases not matched to a gene: 7. CDR3 bases: TGTGCCAGCAGCTGGGGGGACAGGGGGCTGGTCGGGGAGCTGTTTTTT. Its translation: CASSWGDRGLVGELFF.

This chain connects TRBV11-2 to TRBJ2-5; TRBD2 aligns across 11 bases. Germline loops: CDR1 SGHAT, CDR2 FQNNGV. CDR3 length: 13 residues. The ends lost 10 bases at V and 3 bases at J; junction bases unmatched: 4. CDR3 nucleotide sequence: TGTGCCACCCGACTAGCGGGAAAAGAGACCCAGTACTTC. It is translated as CATRLAGKETQYF.

The chain links TRBV7-3 to TRBJ2-3, with D possibly being TRBD2 (6 bases). The CDR3 contains 16 residues. Germline V gene lookup returns CDR1 SGHTA and CDR2 FQGTGA. Trimming pared 5 bases from V and 3 bases from J, leaving 18 bases between. DNA for the CDR3: TGTGCCAGCAGCACCCAGGAGGGCCATGAGACAGATACGCAGTATTTT. It specifies CASSTQEGHETDTQYF. Looking up the rest from reference TRBV7-3 and TRBJ2-3 gives the full variable domain: GAGVSQTPSNKVTEKGKYVELRCDPISGHTALYWYRQSLGQGPEFLIYFQGTGAADDSGLPNDRFFAVRPEGSVSTLKIQRTERGDSAVYLCASSTQEGHETDTQYFGPGTRLTVL.

The chain uses TRBV27 and TRBJ1-2; D is possibly TRBD1 (6 bases). The germline V and J ends were trimmed by 2 bases and 4 bases, with 11 bases remaining between them. The germline gives CDR1 MNHEY, CDR2 SMNVEV (reference sequence). The length of the CDR3 is 14 residues. CDR3 DNA sequence: TGTGCCAGCAGTTTAGGGGGCTATGGCTATGGCTACACCTTC. Translating gives CASSLGGYGYGYTF.

This chain links TRBV5-4 with TRBJ1-6; weak D call: TRBD1 (6 bases). Deletions cut 5 bases from V and 9 bases from J, with 15 bases between. The CDR3 sequence is 14 residues long. CDR1 is SGHNT, CDR2 YYREEE, per germline (reference sequence). This CDR3 is CASSTQGHGSPLHF. CDR3 DNA sequence: TGTGCCAGCAGTACTCAGGGGCACGGTTCACCCCTCCACTTT.

The V gene is TRBV19, the J gene TRBJ1-1, with D possibly being TRBD1 (5 bases). V was trimmed by 6 bases and J by 1 base, leaving 9 bases between them. The CDR3 has 13 amino acids. Germline-derived CDR1 and CDR2 are LNHDA and SQIVND (reference sequence). CDR3 protein: CASSRQPNTEAFF. The CDR3 bases are TGTGCCAGTAGCCGACAGCCGAACACTGAAGCTTTCTTT.

The chain is built from TRBV19 and TRBJ1-4, with D perhaps TRBD1 (5 bases). Germline V gene lookup returns CDR1 LNHDA and CDR2 SQIVND (reference sequence). The CDR3 contains 15 residues. V lost 10 bases and J 2 bases, leaving 17 bases between the germline ends. Here the CDR3 reads CATKDQGLTNEKLFF. CDR3 bases: TGTGCCACCAAGGACCAGGGTCTGACTAATGAAAAACTGTTTTTT.

The chain's CDR3 is CASSDLGSYGYTF. CDR3 sequence (DNA): TGTGCCAGCAGTGATTTAGGGAGCTATGGCTACACCTTC. The chain employs TRBV2 and TRBJ1-2; unclear D gene. This CDR3 has 13 amino acids. V was pared by 3 bases and J by 4 bases, with 9 bases between. The germline CDR1 and CDR2 sequences are SNHLY and FYNNEI.

The chain links TRBV6-5 to TRBJ1-5; 7 bases are shared with TRBD1. The CDR3 sequence is 14 residues long. The V segment lost 6 bases and the J segment 5 bases; nucleotides outside the gene matches: 7. The germline gives CDR1 MNHEY, CDR2 SVGAGI. The DNA for the CDR3 is TGTGCCAGCAGGTGGACAGGCGACCATCAGCCCCAGCATTTT. Protein sequence: CASRWTGDHQPQHF.

The gene calls are TRBV2 and TRBJ1-5, with unresolved D. Per the germline V gene, CDR1 is SNHLY and CDR2 is FYNNEI. CDR3 length equals 14 residues. V was shortened by 5 bases and J by 3 bases, with 11 bases between the two germline ends. Here the CDR3 reads CASSTTANNQPQHF. The CDR3 DNA reads TGTGCCAGCAGTACCACAGCAAACAATCAGCCCCAGCATTTT.

V is TRBV24-1 and J is TRBJ2-7; weak D call: TRBD1 (6 bases). CDR1 and CDR2 (germline): KGHDR, SFDVKD. Deletions cut 3 bases from V and 2 bases from J, with 10 bases between. The CDR3 length is 14 residues. The CDR3 DNA is TGTGCCACCAGTGATCGCCGGGACACCTACGAGCAGTACTTC. Encoded protein: CATSDRRDTYEQYF.

The V gene is TRBV7-3, the J gene TRBJ2-2; 9 bases line up with TRBD1. Looked up from germline, CDR1 is SGHTA and CDR2 is FQGTGA. J was trimmed by 4 bases and V by 3 bases; bases with no gene match: 12. CDR3 length equals 18 residues. This CDR3 reads CASSFTGTGKGSTGELFF. CDR3 DNA sequence: TGTGCCAGCAGCTTTACCGGGACAGGGAAGGGGAGCACCGGGGAGCTGTTTTTT.

The count of this clone is one. The rearrangement uses TRBV6-6 and TRBJ1-5; D uncertain. The CDR3 sequence is 13 residues long. The V and J ends lost 8 bases and 7 bases respectively, with 15 bases between them. Germline V gives CDR1 MNHNY, CDR2 SVGAGI (reference sequence). Written as DNA, the CDR3 is TGTGCCAGCGGCCGTCAGACTGTACAGCCCCAGCATTTT. Its protein is CASGRQTVQPQHF.

The CDR3 DNA reads as TGCGCCAGCAGCCAAGCAGAAGGGGTCAATCAGCCCCAGCATTTT. Translating it yields CASSQAEGVNQPQHF. V is TRBV4-1 and J is TRBJ1-5; weak D call: TRBD1 (5 bases). Germline V CDR1 and CDR2: MGHRA, YSYEKL. Trimming took off 1 base at V and 3 bases at J, with 10 bases between the two ends. This CDR3 has 15 residues.

The chain is built from TRBV6-5 and TRBJ2-1, with 10 bases identical to TRBD2. V trimming: 6 bases; J trimming: 5 bases; junction bases outside the gene matches: 7. Germline CDR1 reads MNHEY; CDR2 reads SVGAGI. The CDR3 contains 15 residues. CDR3 loop: CASRLLAGIHNEQFF. DNA of the CDR3: TGTGCCAGCAGACTACTAGCGGGGATCCACAATGAGCAGTTCTTC.

This chain links TRBV6-2 or TRBV6-3 with TRBJ1-5; 11 bases fit TRBD1. V shed 2 bases, J shed 3 bases, and the junction held 6 bases outside the gene matches. The CDR3 covers 17 residues. Germline loops: CDR1 MNHEY, CDR2 SVGEGT. The CDR3 region has the DNA TGTGCCAGCAGTTACGCTCCGGACAGGGGGCCCAATCAGCCCCAGCATTTT. Translated: CASSYAPDRGPNQPQHF.

This sequence joins TRBV27 and TRBJ2-7, with 8 bases lining up with TRBD1. CDR3 length: 14 residues. Looked up from germline, CDR1 is MNHEY and CDR2 is SMNVEV (reference sequence). After removal of 7 bases from V and 3 bases from J, the junction contained 8 bases not matched to a gene. For the CDR3, the DNA is TGTGCCAGCAAATGGGACAGGACAGACTACGAGCAGTACTTC. Protein: CASKWDRTDYEQYF.

The CDR3 loop reads CASSQGGGGDTQYF. CDR3 DNA sequence: TGCGCCAGCAGCCAAGGGGGGGGTGGAGATACGCAGTATTTT. This chain joins TRBV4-1 and TRBJ2-3, with 7 bases fitting TRBD2. The CDR3 length is 14 residues. The V and J ends lost 1 base and 5 bases, in that order; junction bases with no gene match: 3. Germline V gene lookup returns CDR1 MGHRA and CDR2 YSYEKL.

The rearrangement links TRBV30 to TRBJ1-6, with D uncertain. Germline assignment: CDR1 GTSNPN and CDR2 SVGIG (reference sequence). V was trimmed by 0 bases and J by 5 bases, leaving 14 bases between them. This CDR3 has 16 amino acids. The CDR3 is CAWSVYTGSNNSPLHF. CDR3 nucleotides: TGTGCCTGGAGTGTATATACGGGGAGTAATAATTCACCCCTCCACTTT.

This rearrangement joins TRBV3-1 (or the pseudogene TRBV3-2) to TRBJ2-1; 8 nucleotides line up with TRBD2. This CDR3 spans 15 amino acids. Losses at the gene ends were 4 bases for V and 3 bases for J; bases not matched to a gene: 5. From germline, CDR1 is LGHDT and CDR2 YNNKEL (reference sequence). The CDR3 loop reads CASSPGGTYYNEQFF. CDR3 nucleotide sequence: TGTGCCAGCAGCCCGGGAGGGACCTACTACAATGAGCAGTTCTTC.